This entry describes one TCR beta chain. The sample belongs to a study of blood T cell repertoires in COVID-19. Participant reports of clinical history set cohort assignment. For recovered donors of Cohort 3, there were two negative PCRs, clearance, or symptom resolution. Germline V CDR1 and CDR2: SGHTA, FQGNSA. Trimming removed 4 bases at V and 4 bases at J, with 15 bases between. The CDR3 loop spans 15 amino acids. Original analysis: Scientists estimated how many nucleated cells there were by amplifying reference gene primers. Assay: immunoSEQ multiplex PCR; the TCRdb copy retains only in-frame clones and omits some. V and J calls and clone size come straight from that table; D and trimming were deduced from the DNA. This sample has 200,000 to 250,000 clones, with 85% found just once.

This sequence originates from a man in his forties or fifties who had recovered from COVID-19. This chain links TRBV7-2 with TRBJ2-3, with D perhaps TRBD1 (5 bases). Material for sequencing was PBMCs or T cells enriched from blood (not recorded which). CDR3 sequence (DNA): TGTGCCAGCAGCTCCGCAGGGATTCACCCAGATACGCAGTATTTT. This codes for CASSSAGIHPDTQYF.